The 22 T cell receptor beta chains below all came from one sample that was sequenced in a study of blood T cell repertoires in COVID-19. Produced via immunoSEQ multiplex PCR; TCRdb's table is partial and in-frame only. This sample has approximately 670,000 clones; just under 90% occur once, and the top ten carry under 0.3%. The specimen sequenced was peripheral blood. These receptors came from a woman under 30 with acute or convalescent COVID-19.

This clone was seen only once. This chain links TRBV6-5 with TRBJ1-2; D possibly corresponds to TRBD1 (6 bases). The CDR3 length is 14 residues. Trimming took 0 bases from V and 7 from J, leaving 12 bases between them. The germline CDR1 and CDR2 sequences are MNHEY and SVGAGI. The CDR3 nucleotides are TGTGCCAGCAGTTACTCGGCCAGGGGATCTGGCTACACCTTC. Translated, it gives CASSYSARGSGYTF.

The chain carries TRBV9 and TRBJ2-1, with D possibly TRBD1 on 6 matching bases. The V gene lost 0 bases and the J gene lost 5 bases, with 12 bases spanning the gap. The CDR3 covers 15 residues. The germline V gene has CDR1 SGDLS and CDR2 YYNGEE. Written as DNA, the CDR3 is TGTGCCAGCAGCGTAGGTGGGGGCCAGAACAATGAGCAGTTCTTC. Translation: CASSVGGGQNNEQFF. The full variable domain, its missing parts supplied by reference TRBV9 and TRBJ2-1, is DSGVTQTPKHLITATGQRVTLRCSPRSGDLSVYWYQQSLDQGLQFLIQYYNGEERAKGNILERFSAQQFPDLHSELNLSSLELGDSALYFCASSVGGGQNNEQFFGPGTRLTVL.

CDR3 sequence reads: CASSLSRTGVVSPLHF. The CDR3 nucleotides read TGTGCCAGCAGTTTATCGCGGACAGGGGTGGTCTCACCCCTCCACTTT. V is TRBV27 and J is TRBJ1-6; 9 bases are shared with TRBD1. Losses at the gene ends were 0 bases for V and 10 bases for J; bases not matched to a gene: 7. In germline, CDR1 is MNHEY, CDR2 SMNVEV (reference sequence). The CDR3 extends over 16 amino acids.

J is TRBJ1-6 and V is TRBV19; D call uncertain. V was cut by 1 base and J by 0 bases, with 4 bases left in between. CDR3 length equals 15 residues. The V gene's germline CDR1 is LNHDA and CDR2 SQIVND (reference sequence). The CDR3 bases are TGTGCCAGTAGTATAGCGTACTCCTATAATTCACCCCTCCACTTT. This gives the protein CASSIAYSYNSPLHF.

The rearrangement joins TRBV7-9 to TRBJ1-1; 11 nucleotides agree with TRBD1. Germline CDR1 reads SEHNR; CDR2 reads FQNEAQ (reference sequence). The ends lost 4 bases at V and 6 bases at J; junction bases unmatched: 7. The CDR3 is 15 residues long. The DNA for the CDR3 is TGTGCCAGCAGCTCCTCGGACAGGGGGCGGTCTGAAGCTTTCTTT. Amino acid sequence: CASSSSDRGRSEAFF.

The gene calls are TRBV2 and TRBJ2-3; D remains ambiguous. The CDR3 has 13 amino acids. The germline CDR1 and CDR2 sequences are SNHLY and FYNNEI. V was clipped by 3 bases and J by 3 bases, with 7 bases between them. DNA for the CDR3: TGTGCCAGCAGTGACCGGTTGACAGATACGCAGTATTTT. Translating it yields CASSDRLTDTQYF.

This clone was recorded a few times. V gene TRBV2 combines with J gene TRBJ1-2; TRBD1 matches at 7 bases. With 8 bases clipped from V and 3 bases from J, the junction kept 12 bases outside the gene matches. Germline V gene data show CDR1 as SNHLY and CDR2 as FYNNEI. The CDR3 has 15 residues. The CDR3 is CASPSLTGYDYGYTF. In DNA, the CDR3 is TGTGCCAGCCCCTCACTGACAGGGTACGACTATGGCTACACCTTC.

This chain uses TRBV5-6 with TRBJ2-3; 11 bases are a match to TRBD2. The CDR3 is 16 amino acids. Germline V gene data show CDR1 as SGHDT and CDR2 as YYEEEE. V was clipped by 5 bases and J by 5 bases; unmatched bases: 10. CDR3 region: CASRMRSLAGEDTQYF. In DNA form, the CDR3 reads TGTGCCAGCAGGATGAGGTCACTAGCGGGGGAAGATACGCAGTATTTT. The full variable domain, in which reference TRBV5-6 and TRBJ2-3 provide the parts outside the CDR3, is DAGVTQSPTHLIKTRGQQVTLRCSPKSGHDTVSWYQQALGQGPQFIFQYYEEEERQRGNFPDRFSGHQFPNYSSELNVNALLLGDSALYLCASRMRSLAGEDTQYFGPGTRLTVL.

The genes are TRBV19 and TRBJ1-4, with 7 bases that match TRBD1. Trimming took 5 bases from V and 5 from J; bases not matched to a gene: 14. Germline V gives CDR1 LNHDA, CDR2 SQIVND (reference sequence). The CDR3 covers 17 residues. The CDR3 protein is CASSSDREGWGNEKLFF. The CDR3 DNA follows: TGTGCCAGTAGTTCAGACAGGGAAGGTTGGGGGAATGAAAAACTGTTTTTT.

The rearrangement links TRBV9 to TRBJ1-6; the D is unclear. Looked up from germline, CDR1 is SGDLS and CDR2 is YYNGEE. The CDR3 has 14 residues. With 4 bases removed from V and 7 bases from J, the gap between germline ends came to 12 bases. This CDR3 is CASSPRTGNSPLHF. CDR3 DNA sequence: TGTGCCAGCAGCCCCAGGACGGGGAATTCACCCCTCCACTTT.

The sample holds one count of this clone. The V call is TRBV29-1, the J call TRBJ1-1; a weak D match, TRBD1 (5 bases). CDR3 size: 10 residues. V lost 6 bases to trimming and J lost 8 bases, with 10 bases between them. The germline CDR1 and CDR2 sequences are SQVTM and ANQGSEA. The chain's CDR3 is CSVQSGEAFF. DNA of the CDR3: TGCAGCGTCCAATCAGGGGAAGCTTTCTTT. The full variable domain, with the rest looked up from reference TRBV29-1 and TRBJ1-1, is SAVISQKPSRDICQRGTSLTIQCQVDSQVTMMFWYRQQPGQSLTLIATANQGSEATYESGFVIDKFPISRPNLTFSTLTVSNMSPEDSSIYLCSVQSGEAFFGQGTRLTVV.

The gene calls are TRBV5-1 and TRBJ1-4, with unresolved D. CDR3 length: 16 residues. V was trimmed by 2 bases and J by 0 bases, leaving 11 bases between them. Per germline, CDR1 SGHRS and CDR2 YFSETQ. The CDR3 DNA sequence: TGCGCCAGCAGCTTACGACAAGTTGCAACTAATGAAAAACTGTTTTTT. It yields the protein CASSLRQVATNEKLFF.

The chain has TRBV19 and TRBJ1-5; the D gene is possibly TRBD1 (6 bases). The CDR3 has 16 residues. Trimming stripped 1 base from V and 7 bases from J, with 17 bases between. Germline V gene data show CDR1 as LNHDA and CDR2 as SQIVND (reference sequence). CDR3 coding DNA: TGTGCCAGTAGTATAGGTGGGGGGGCAGGGAGACAGCCCCAGCATTTT. It yields the protein CASSIGGGAGRQPQHF.

The J gene is TRBJ1-4, the V gene TRBV7-8, with 7 bases aligning to TRBD1. V shed 5 bases and J 5 bases; nucleotides not matched to a gene: 11. Per germline, CDR1 SGHVS and CDR2 FQNEAQ. This CDR3 has 16 amino acids. This CDR3 is CASSLARDRLNEKLFF. The CDR3 nucleotides read TGTGCCAGCAGCCTCGCCCGGGACAGATTAAATGAAAAACTGTTTTTT.

V and J are TRBV19 and TRBJ2-2; TRBD2 matches 9 bases. Germline V CDR1 and CDR2: LNHDA, SQIVND (reference sequence). This CDR3 region has 15 residues. V was clipped by 7 bases and J by 8 bases; unmatched bases: 11. The CDR3 DNA sequence: TGTGCCAGTACCATGCGTCCCGGACTAGCGGGGGAGCTGTTTTTT. Translation: CASTMRPGLAGELFF.

Note on this clone: Other DNA sequences in the same sample also yield this CDR3. The chain combines TRBV5-1 with TRBJ1-2; D is unclear. CDR3 size: 14 residues. Trimming shortened V by 2 bases and J by 0 bases, and 8 bases separated the two germline ends. From germline, CDR1 is SGHRS and CDR2 YFSETQ. As DNA, the CDR3 is TGCGCCAGCAGCTTAGGCGACACTAACTATGGCTACACCTTC. Amino acid sequence: CASSLGDTNYGYTF.

The sample holds one count of this clone. The DNA of the CDR3 is TGTGCCAGCAGTTCCAGACAGGGGTTCACTGAAGCTTTCTTT. The encoded protein is CASSSRQGFTEAFF. The chain links TRBV6-5 to TRBJ1-1, with 8 bases that match TRBD1. Germline loops: CDR1 MNHEY, CDR2 SVGAGI. Trimming removed 4 bases from V and 4 bases from J; junction bases left unmatched: 5. The CDR3 is made up of 14 amino acids.

The chain employs TRBV6-5 and TRBJ2-3; 8 bases fit TRBD1. This CDR3 spans 14 amino acids. The germline V gene encodes CDR1 MNHEY and CDR2 SVGAGI. V shed 6 bases, J shed 0 bases, and the junction held 2 bases outside the gene matches. CDR3 amino acids: CASRRQGSTDTQYF. The CDR3 DNA follows: TGTGCCAGCAGACGACAGGGGAGCACAGATACGCAGTATTTT.

V usage is TRBV12-3 or TRBV12-4 and J usage is TRBJ1-1, with unresolved D. V lost 5 bases and J 6 bases, leaving 10 bases between the germline ends. This CDR3 is built from 12 residues. The CDR3 is CASSRQIAEAFF. CDR3 coding DNA: TGTGCCAGCAGTCGCCAGATCGCTGAAGCTTTCTTT.

The V and J genes are TRBV4-1 and TRBJ1-6; no definite D call. In germline, CDR1 is MGHRA, CDR2 YSYEKL. V was trimmed by 1 base and J by 6 bases, leaving 4 bases between them. This CDR3 has 13 residues. The CDR3 region has the DNA TGCGCCAGCAGCCAAGCCGGTAATTCACCCCTCCACTTT. Protein sequence: CASSQAGNSPLHF.

The chain uses TRBV7-2 and TRBJ1-3; D remains unclear. Trimming took off 3 bases at V and 5 bases at J, with 14 bases between the two ends. CDR1 SGHTA and CDR2 FQGNSA come from the germline V gene. The CDR3 is 15 residues long. CDR3: CASSFLAKARNTIYF. The DNA of the CDR3 is TGTGCCAGCAGCTTTCTAGCAAAGGCTAGAAACACCATATATTTT.

The V and J genes are TRBV7-6 and TRBJ1-5; possible D gene TRBD1, 6 bases. The CDR3 has 13 residues. V was clipped by 6 bases and J by 8 bases, with 14 bases between them. Germline-derived CDR1 and CDR2 are SGHVS and FNYEAQ. CDR3 DNA sequence: TGTGCCAGCAGACTTACACAGGGCAAGCCCCAGCATTTT. This translates into CASRLTQGKPQHF.